This entry is about one TCR beta chain. The CDR3 consists of 16 residues. Germline V gene data show CDR1 as LNHDA and CDR2 as SQIVND (reference sequence). The V end was cut by 1 base, the J end by 0 bases, with 9 bases between. Profiled with immunoSEQ multiplex PCR; TCRdb holds only in-frame clones, not every one. The sample shows a few hundred thousand clones, 65% to 90% of them seen only once. This specimen comes from a study of blood T cell repertoires in COVID-19. Background on the study: COVID-19 samples, acute and convalescent, were from the United States, Italy and Spain. Sources were T cells, B-cell-depleted T cells, or PBMCs; the material itself was cDNA or gDNA.

Patients from Seattle were sampled longitudinally, starting during active infection. The receptor was isolated from a woman in her 70s with COVID-19, enrolled during active disease. Sequencing input: peripheral blood. The chain links TRBV19 to TRBJ1-4; D remains unclear. This CDR3 is CASSIGRLATNEKLFF. The CDR3 DNA reads TGTGCCAGTAGTATAGGCCGGTTAGCAACTAATGAAAAACTGTTTTTT.